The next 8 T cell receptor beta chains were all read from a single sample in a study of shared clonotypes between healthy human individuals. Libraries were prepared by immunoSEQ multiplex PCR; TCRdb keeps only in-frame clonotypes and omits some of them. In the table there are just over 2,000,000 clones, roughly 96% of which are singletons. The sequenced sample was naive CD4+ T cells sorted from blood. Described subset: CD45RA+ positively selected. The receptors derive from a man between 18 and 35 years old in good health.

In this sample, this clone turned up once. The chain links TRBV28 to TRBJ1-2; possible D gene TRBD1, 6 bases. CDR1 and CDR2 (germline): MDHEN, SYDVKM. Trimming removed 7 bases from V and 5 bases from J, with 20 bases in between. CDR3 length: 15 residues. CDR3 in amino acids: CASIRGGPVAYGYTF. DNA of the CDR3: TGTGCCAGCATCCGCGGGGGCCCTGTCGCGTATGGCTACACCTTC.

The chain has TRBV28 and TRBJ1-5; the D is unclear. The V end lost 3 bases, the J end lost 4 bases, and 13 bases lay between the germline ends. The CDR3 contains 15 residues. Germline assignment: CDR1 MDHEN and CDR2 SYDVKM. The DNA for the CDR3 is TGTGCCAGCAGTTTCTCTACAGTCGGGAATCAGCCCCAGCATTTT. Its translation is CASSFSTVGNQPQHF.

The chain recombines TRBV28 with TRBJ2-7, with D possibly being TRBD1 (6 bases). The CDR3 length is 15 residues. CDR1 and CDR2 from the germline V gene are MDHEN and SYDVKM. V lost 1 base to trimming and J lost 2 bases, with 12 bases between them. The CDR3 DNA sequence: TGTGCCAGCAGTTTATATAGGCCAGGGGCCTACGAGCAGTACTTC. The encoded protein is CASSLYRPGAYEQYF. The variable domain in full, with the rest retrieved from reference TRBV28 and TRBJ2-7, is DVKVTQSSRYLVKRTGEKVFLECVQDMDHENMFWYRQDPGLGLRLIYFSYDVKMKEKGDIPEGYSVSREKKERFSLILESASTNQTSMYLCASSLYRPGAYEQYFGPGTRLTVT.

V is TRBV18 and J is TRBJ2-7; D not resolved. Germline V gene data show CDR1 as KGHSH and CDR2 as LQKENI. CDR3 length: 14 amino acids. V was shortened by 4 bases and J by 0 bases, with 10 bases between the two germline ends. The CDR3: CASSLTISSYEQYF. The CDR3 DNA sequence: TGTGCCAGCTCACTAACCATATCCTCCTACGAGCAGTACTTC.

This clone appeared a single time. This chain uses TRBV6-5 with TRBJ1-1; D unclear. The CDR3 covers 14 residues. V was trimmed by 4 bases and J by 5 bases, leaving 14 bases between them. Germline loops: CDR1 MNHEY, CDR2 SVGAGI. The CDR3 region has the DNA TGTGCCAGCAGTTCAGGACCTATGGGGACTGAAGCTTTCTTT. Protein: CASSSGPMGTEAFF.

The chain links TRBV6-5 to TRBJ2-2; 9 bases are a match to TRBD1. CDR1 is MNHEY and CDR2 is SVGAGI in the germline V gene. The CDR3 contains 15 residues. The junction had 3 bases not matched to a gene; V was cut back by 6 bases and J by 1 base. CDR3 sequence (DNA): TGTGCCAGCAGACCGGGACAGGGGAACACCGGGGAGCTGTTTTTT. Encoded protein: CASRPGQGNTGELFF.

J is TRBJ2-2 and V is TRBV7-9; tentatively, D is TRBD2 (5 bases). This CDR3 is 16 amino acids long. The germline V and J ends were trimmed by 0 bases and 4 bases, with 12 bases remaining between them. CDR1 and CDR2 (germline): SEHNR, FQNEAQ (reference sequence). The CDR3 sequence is CASSLARGRATGELFF. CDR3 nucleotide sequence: TGTGCCAGCAGCTTAGCGCGAGGGCGGGCCACCGGGGAGCTGTTTTTT.

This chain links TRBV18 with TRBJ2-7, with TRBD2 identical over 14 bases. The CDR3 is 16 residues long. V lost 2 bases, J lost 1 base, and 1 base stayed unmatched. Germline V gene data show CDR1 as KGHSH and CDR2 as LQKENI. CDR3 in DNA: TGTGCCAGCTCACCAGGACTAGCGGGGGGTTCCTACGAGCAGTACTTC. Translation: CASSPGLAGGSYEQYF.